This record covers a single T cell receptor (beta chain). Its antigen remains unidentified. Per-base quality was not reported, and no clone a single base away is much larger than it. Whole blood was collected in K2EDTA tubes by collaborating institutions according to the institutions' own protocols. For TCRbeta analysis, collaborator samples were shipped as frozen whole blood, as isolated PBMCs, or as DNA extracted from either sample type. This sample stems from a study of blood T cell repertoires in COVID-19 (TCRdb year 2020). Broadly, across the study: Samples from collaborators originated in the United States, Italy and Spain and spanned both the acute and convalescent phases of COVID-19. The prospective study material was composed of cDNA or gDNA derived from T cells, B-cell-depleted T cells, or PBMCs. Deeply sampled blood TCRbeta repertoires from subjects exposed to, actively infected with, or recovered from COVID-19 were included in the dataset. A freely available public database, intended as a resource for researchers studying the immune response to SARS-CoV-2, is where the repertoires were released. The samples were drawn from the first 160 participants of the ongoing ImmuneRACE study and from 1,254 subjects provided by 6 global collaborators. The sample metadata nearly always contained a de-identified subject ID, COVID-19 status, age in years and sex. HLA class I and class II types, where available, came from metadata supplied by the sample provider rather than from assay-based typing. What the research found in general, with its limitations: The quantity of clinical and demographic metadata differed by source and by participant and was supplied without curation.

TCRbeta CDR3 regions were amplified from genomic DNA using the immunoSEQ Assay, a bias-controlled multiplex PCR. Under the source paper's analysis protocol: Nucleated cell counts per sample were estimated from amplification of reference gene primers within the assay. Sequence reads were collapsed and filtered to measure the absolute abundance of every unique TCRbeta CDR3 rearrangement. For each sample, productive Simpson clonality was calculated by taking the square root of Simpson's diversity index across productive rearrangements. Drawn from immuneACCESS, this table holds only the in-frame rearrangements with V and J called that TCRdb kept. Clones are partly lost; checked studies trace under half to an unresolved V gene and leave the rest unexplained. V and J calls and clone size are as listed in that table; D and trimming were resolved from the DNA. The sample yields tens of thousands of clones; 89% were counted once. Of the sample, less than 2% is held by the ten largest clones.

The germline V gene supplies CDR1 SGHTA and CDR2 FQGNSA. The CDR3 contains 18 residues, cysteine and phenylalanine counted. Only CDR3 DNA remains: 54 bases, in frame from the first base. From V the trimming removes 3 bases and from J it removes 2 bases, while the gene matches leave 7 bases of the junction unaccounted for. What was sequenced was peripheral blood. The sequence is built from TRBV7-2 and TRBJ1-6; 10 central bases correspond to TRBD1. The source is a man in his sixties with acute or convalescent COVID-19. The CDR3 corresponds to CASSLKGQGVPYNSPLHF. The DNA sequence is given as TGTGCCAGCAGCTTGAAAGGACAGGGGGTTCCCTATAATTCACCCCTCCACTTT.